Presented here are 23 T cell receptor beta chains from one specimen sequenced in a study of cytomegalovirus exposure and HLA in healthy donors. In the PCR, 60 Vbeta and 13 Jbeta primers were used. Measured with immunoSEQ multiplex PCR; TCRdb has only the in-frame clones, and not every one. The sample yields fewer than 180,000 clones, 70% to 80% seen once. Sequencing was carried out using PBMCs. These receptors all stem from a man in his fifties or sixties in good health and CMV-seropositive.

This chain joins TRBV7-9 and TRBJ2-4; unclear D gene. V was clipped by 8 bases and J by 5 bases, with 10 bases between them. The CDR3 sequence is 12 residues long. Per the germline V gene, CDR1 is SEHNR and CDR2 is FQNEAQ (reference sequence). CDR3 sequence: CASSQSENIQYF. DNA of the CDR3: TGTGCCAGCTCCCAGTCAGAAAACATTCAGTACTTC.

This chain joins TRBV4-1 and TRBJ2-7; TRBD2 might be the D (5 bases). Per germline, CDR1 MGHRA and CDR2 YSYEKL. This CDR3 contains 15 residues. V lost 0 bases and J lost 7, with 16 bases in between. The CDR3 nucleotides read TGCGCCAGCAGCCAAGAAGGGCTGCCCAGGAGGGAGCAGTACTTC. Residues: CASSQEGLPRREQYF.

This clone was observed a few times. The chain combines TRBV5-1 with TRBJ2-3; TRBD2 aligns across 11 bases. Germline V gene sequence: CDR1 SGHRS, CDR2 YFSETQ. The CDR3 has 16 amino acids. Germline trimming cut 4 bases from V and 3 bases from J; bases unmatched to any gene: 7. The CDR3 loop reads CASSTLAGGPTDTQYF. The CDR3 nucleotides are TGCGCCAGCAGCACATTAGCGGGAGGGCCAACAGATACGCAGTATTTT.

The chain combines TRBV28 with TRBJ1-2, with a tentative D call TRBD1 (6 bases). Trimming took off 5 bases at V and 14 bases at J, with 21 bases between the two ends. The germline V gene encodes CDR1 MDHEN and CDR2 SYDVKM. There are 13 residues in the CDR3. The CDR3 bases are TGTGCCAGCAGTCCGGGACAAAACTATGGCGGAACCTTC. As protein: CASSPGQNYGGTF.

This chain joins TRBV7-9 and TRBJ2-1, with 9 nucleotides matching TRBD2. Looked up from germline, CDR1 is SEHNR and CDR2 is FQNEAQ (reference sequence). J was trimmed by 11 bases and V by 5 bases; bases with no gene match: 7. The CDR3 covers 13 residues. CDR3 loop: CASSGRTSAKQFF. CDR3 nucleotide sequence: TGTGCCAGCAGCGGCCGGACTAGCGCGAAGCAGTTCTTC.

The chain carries TRBV9 and TRBJ2-1; weak D call: TRBD1 (6 bases). V gave up 8 bases and J gave up 6 bases, with 9 bases separating them. Germline V lookup: CDR1 SGDLS, CDR2 YYNGEE. This CDR3 comprises 11 residues. The CDR3 coding sequence is TGTGCCAGGAAGGACAGCAATGAGCAGTTCTTC. Translating it yields CARKDSNEQFF.

This chain joins TRBV5-1 and TRBJ2-5; 11 bases match TRBD1. The V and J ends lost 4 bases and 5 bases, in that order; junction bases with no gene match: 7. Germline lookup yields CDR1 SGHRS and CDR2 YFSETQ. There are 15 residues in the CDR3. The CDR3 sequence: CASSGGQGAGETQYF. Here the CDR3 DNA reads TGCGCCAGCAGCGGAGGACAGGGGGCTGGTGAGACCCAGTACTTC.

V is TRBV7-9 and J is TRBJ1-2, with 8 positions matching TRBD1. Losses at the gene ends were 5 bases for V and 6 bases for J; bases not matched to a gene: 14. CDR3 length: 16 amino acids. Germline assignment: CDR1 SEHNR and CDR2 FQNEAQ (reference sequence). The CDR3 coding sequence is TGTGCCAGCAGCCGCCCCCCCGGACAGGGTTCGGATGGCTACACCTTC. Encoded protein: CASSRPPGQGSDGYTF.

The V gene is TRBV10-3, the J gene TRBJ2-5; tentatively, D is TRBD2 (6 bases). The CDR3 totals 13 residues. Trimming stripped 3 bases from V and 3 bases from J, with 8 bases between. Germline values: CDR1 ENHRY, CDR2 SYGVKD. The DNA of the CDR3 is TGTGCCATCAGTGAAGGAGGGGAAGAGACCCAGTACTTC. It encodes CAISEGGEETQYF.

This clone turned up a few times. This chain uses TRBV4-2 with TRBJ1-2, with 9 nucleotides matching TRBD1. The CDR3 contains 14 residues. V shed 4 bases, J shed 6 bases, and the junction held 6 bases outside the gene matches. The germline V gene has CDR1 LGHNA and CDR2 YNFKEQ. The CDR3 sequence is CASSPKQGADGYTF. The CDR3 DNA follows: TGTGCCAGCAGCCCTAAACAGGGGGCAGATGGCTACACCTTC.

The chain recombines TRBV29-1 with TRBJ2-7; TRBD1 matches 7 bases. With V trimmed by 5 bases and J by 3 bases, 7 bases remained unmatched. The CDR3 length is 13 residues. Germline V gives CDR1 SQVTM, CDR2 ANQGSEA. The CDR3, as DNA: TGCAGCGTTTATACAACAGGGGACTACGAGCAGTACTTC. Its protein product is CSVYTTGDYEQYF.

The genes are TRBV7-9 and TRBJ2-1, with 8 positions matching TRBD1. V was pared by 3 bases and J by 8 bases, with 6 bases of the junction left unmatched. CDR3 length equals 14 residues. In germline, CDR1 is SEHNR, CDR2 FQNEAQ (reference sequence). CDR3 in DNA: TGTGCCAGCAGCTTTACGAGACAGGGGCATGAGCAGTTCTTC. This encodes CASSFTRQGHEQFF. Supplemented by reference TRBV7-9 and TRBJ2-1, the full variable domain reads DTGVSQNPRHKITKRGQNVTFRCDPISEHNRLYWYRQTLGQGPEFLTYFQNEAQLEKSRLLSDRFSAERPKGSFSTLEIQRTEQGDSAMYLCASSFTRQGHEQFFGPGTRLTVL.

The rearrangement links TRBV7-9 to TRBJ2-5; D is perhaps TRBD1 (5 bases). Per germline, CDR1 SEHNR and CDR2 FQNEAQ (reference sequence). This CDR3 has 14 amino acids. Trimming took off 7 bases at V and 5 bases at J, with 17 bases between the two ends. The CDR3 nucleotides read TGTGCCAGCACAGTGGCAGGGAACGAGGAGACCCAGTACTTC. Its translation: CASTVAGNEETQYF.

This clone was seen a few times. This chain connects TRBV6-1 to TRBJ1-6; D perhaps matches TRBD1 (5 bases). Germline CDR1 reads MNHNS; CDR2 reads SASEGT. V lost 2 bases to trimming and J lost 9 bases, with 11 bases between them. This CDR3 is 14 amino acids long. CDR3 amino acids: CASSELGGGSPLHF. The CDR3 DNA sequence: TGTGCCAGCAGTGAACTCGGGGGTGGTTCACCCCTCCACTTT.

The chain has TRBV28 and TRBJ1-3, with 8 bases matching TRBD1. Germline V gene data show CDR1 as MDHEN and CDR2 as SYDVKM. This CDR3 has 17 residues. With V trimmed by 4 bases and J by 0 bases, 8 bases remained unmatched. CDR3: CASSSPGQAISGNTIYF. The CDR3 region has the DNA TGTGCCAGCAGTTCACCGGGACAGGCGATCTCTGGAAACACCATATATTTT.

The chain links TRBV7-2 to TRBJ1-5; possibly TRBD1 for D (5 bases). Germline CDR1 reads SGHTA; CDR2 reads FQGNSA. Trimming took off 3 bases at V and 1 base at J, with 10 bases between the two ends. The CDR3 runs 15 residues. CDR3 bases: TGTGCCAGCAGCTTCCAGGGTATGAGCAATCAGCCCCAGCATTTT. This sequence encodes CASSFQGMSNQPQHF. Looking up the rest from reference TRBV7-2 and TRBJ1-5 gives the full variable domain: GAGVSQSPSNKVTEKGKDVELRCDPISGHTALYWYRQSLGQGLEFLIYFQGNSAPDKSGLPSDRFSAERTGGSVSTLTIQRTQQEDSAVYLCASSFQGMSNQPQHFGDGTRLSIL.

The V and J genes are TRBV19 and TRBJ1-4; 11 bases align to TRBD1. This CDR3 contains 14 residues. V trimming: 7 bases; J trimming: 6 bases; junction bases outside the gene matches: 4. Germline CDR1 reads LNHDA; CDR2 reads SQIVND (reference sequence). CDR3 in amino acids: CASKWTGGDEKLFF. CDR3 DNA sequence: TGTGCCAGTAAATGGACAGGGGGCGATGAAAAACTGTTTTTT.

This clone showed up just a few times. The chain recombines TRBV11-1 with TRBJ2-7; no clear D. V was cut by 5 bases and J by 2 bases, with 13 bases left in between. The CDR3 length is 14 residues. CDR1 SGHAT and CDR2 FQDESV come from the germline V gene (reference sequence). The CDR3 nucleotides are TGTGCCAGCAGCCCCACGCGAGAAGCCTACGAGCAGTACTTC. Translating it yields CASSPTREAYEQYF.

About this clone: A read error may produce the germline difference seen at one junction end. The chain recombines TRBV11-2 with TRBJ2-7; D not certain. The germline V gene encodes CDR1 SGHAT and CDR2 FQNNGV. This CDR3 region has 14 residues. CDR3: CASSLDLHRYEQYF. CDR3 nucleotide sequence: TGTGCCAGCAGCTTAGATCTCCACCGCTACGAGCAATACTTC.

This sequence joins TRBV9 and TRBJ1-4; TRBD1 matches at 9 bases. V lost 4 bases, J lost 8 bases, and 6 bases stayed unmatched. The CDR3 consists of 14 residues. CDR1 and CDR2 (germline): SGDLS, YYNGEE. The CDR3 protein is CASSRDRAGEKLFF. Written as DNA, the CDR3 is TGTGCCAGCAGCCGGGACAGGGCTGGGGAAAAACTGTTTTTT.

There are a few counts of this clone. V gene TRBV6-1 combines with J gene TRBJ2-7; 12 bases are a match to TRBD2. The CDR3 is 14 residues long. After removal of 7 bases from V and 2 bases from J, the junction contained 3 bases not matched to a gene. Per germline, CDR1 MNHNS and CDR2 SASEGT. The CDR3 protein is CASTGLAGTYEQYF. The CDR3 DNA reads as TGTGCCAGCACGGGACTAGCGGGCACCTACGAGCAGTACTTC.

The chain is built from TRBV7-2 and TRBJ1-5; weak D call: TRBD1 (5 bases). With 1 base removed from V and 0 bases from J, the gap between germline ends came to 13 bases. This CDR3 is 17 amino acids long. From germline, CDR1 is SGHTA and CDR2 FQGNSA. CDR3 DNA sequence: TGTGCCAGCAGCTTAGGTCCCCGGACACCTAGCAATCAGCCCCAGCATTTT. Its protein is CASSLGPRTPSNQPQHF.

The J gene is TRBJ2-2, the V gene TRBV6-5; D might be TRBD2 (5 bases). This CDR3 region has 15 residues. V dropped 6 bases and J dropped 3 bases, with 14 bases sitting between them. The V gene's germline CDR1 is MNHEY and CDR2 SVGAGI. In nucleotides, the CDR3 is TGTGCCAGCAGCCGTCCCGGGGTTGACACCGGGGAGCTGTTTTTT. This codes for CASSRPGVDTGELFF.